This T cell receptor beta chain was retrieved from a study of metastatic and nonmetastatic thyroid tumors. For the study at large: Repertoires from blood and tumor or nodule tissue of malignant and benign thyroid patients were compared.

Germline values: CDR1 SGHDT, CDR2 YYEEEE. This CDR3 spans 13 amino acids. V dropped 0 bases and J dropped 10; count of bases not matched to a gene: 6. A remark on this clone: Its antigen is unidentified.

Under the authors' procedure: It was from CDR3 differences across clinicopathological groups that a distant-metastasis classifier for papillary thyroid cancer was built. TCRdb re-called the PCR reads through MiXCR. The V and J calls follow TCRdb's processing rather than the paper's. The sample contains roughly 35,000 clones, 35% to 45% of which appear only once. All patients were untreated before thyroid surgery. General study results and limits: A significant increase in TCR beta diversity was reportedly seen in malignant thyroid tumors relative to benign nodules, in blood and tumor.

The chain uses TRBV5-6 and TRBJ1-2, with 7 bases matching TRBD1. This clonotype was sampled from a female donor with papillary thyroid cancer or a benign thyroid nodule (not recorded which). Some clones in this sample may be carry-over from other donors' samples. The source material was tumor tissue. The CDR3 sequence: CASSLVQGIVYTF. In DNA, the CDR3 is TGTGCCAGCAGCTTGGTACAGGGGATAGTCTACACCTTC.